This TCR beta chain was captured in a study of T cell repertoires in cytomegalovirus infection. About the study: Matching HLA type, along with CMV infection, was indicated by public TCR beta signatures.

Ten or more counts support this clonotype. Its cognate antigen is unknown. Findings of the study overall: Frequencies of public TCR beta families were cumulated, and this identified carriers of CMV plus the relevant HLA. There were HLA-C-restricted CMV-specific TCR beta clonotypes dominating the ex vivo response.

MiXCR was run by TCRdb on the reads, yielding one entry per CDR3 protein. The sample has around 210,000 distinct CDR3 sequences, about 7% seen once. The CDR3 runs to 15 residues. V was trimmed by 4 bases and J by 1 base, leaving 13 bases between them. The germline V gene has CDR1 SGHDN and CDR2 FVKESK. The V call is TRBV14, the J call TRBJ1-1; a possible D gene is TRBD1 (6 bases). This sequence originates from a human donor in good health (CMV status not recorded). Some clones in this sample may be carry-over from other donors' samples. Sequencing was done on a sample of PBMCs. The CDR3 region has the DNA TGTGCCAGCAGCCCGGGGGGCACAGGGAACACTGAAGCTTTCTTT. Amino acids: CASSPGGTGNTEAFF.